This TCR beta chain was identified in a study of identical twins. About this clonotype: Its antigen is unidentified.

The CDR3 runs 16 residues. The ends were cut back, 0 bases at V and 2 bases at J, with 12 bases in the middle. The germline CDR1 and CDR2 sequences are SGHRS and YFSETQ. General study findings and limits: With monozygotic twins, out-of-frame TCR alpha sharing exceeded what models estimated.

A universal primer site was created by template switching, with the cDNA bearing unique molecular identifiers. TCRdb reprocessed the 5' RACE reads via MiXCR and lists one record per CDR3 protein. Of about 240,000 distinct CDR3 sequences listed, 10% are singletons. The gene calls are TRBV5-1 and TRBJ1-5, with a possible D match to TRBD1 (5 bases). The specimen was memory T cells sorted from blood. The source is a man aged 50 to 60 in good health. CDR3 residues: CASSLGAGGGNQPQHF. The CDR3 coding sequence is TGCGCCAGCAGCTTGGGGGCCGGGGGTGGCAATCAGCCCCAGCATTTT.